One and the same sample provided the 32 T cell receptor beta chains below, sequenced in a study of cytomegalovirus exposure and HLA in healthy donors (dated by TCRdb to between 2016 and 2019). Library creation used the immunoSEQ multiplex PCR assay. A mixture of 60 forward primers for TCR Vbeta segments and 13 reverse primers for TCR Jbeta segments was used in the multiplex PCR. Not all clones reach the TCRdb copy of this immuneACCESS table, which keeps in-frame sequences only. Checked studies attribute under half of the gap to unresolved V genes and leave the rest unexplained. Counted in this sample were about 110,000 clones; approximately 76% of them appeared once. Of the sample, roughly 8.2% is held by the ten largest clones. The sequenced material came from PBMCs. The receptors were gathered from a woman aged 50 to 65 in good health and CMV-seropositive.

This chain uses TRBV7-9 with TRBJ1-2; 8 nucleotides line up with TRBD1. Germline V lookup: CDR1 SEHNR, CDR2 FQNEAQ (reference sequence). V trimming: 5 bases; J trimming: 2 bases; junction bases outside the gene matches: 7. The CDR3 is made up of 15 amino acids. For the CDR3, the DNA is TGTGCCAGCAGCCCCAGGACAGGGCTCAACTATGGCTACACCTTC. Translation: CASSPRTGLNYGYTF.

The V gene is TRBV19, the J gene TRBJ2-1; TRBD2 aligns across 8 bases. J lost 3 bases, V lost 7 bases, and 2 bases had no gene match. The CDR3 loop spans 13 amino acids. Germline V gene data show CDR1 as LNHDA and CDR2 as SQIVND (reference sequence). The CDR3 coding sequence is TGTGCCAGTAAGGCGGGGGGCTACAATGAGCAGTTCTTC. This sequence encodes CASKAGGYNEQFF.

The chain employs TRBV7-9 and TRBJ2-7; tentatively, D is TRBD1 (7 bases). This CDR3 comprises 18 residues. Germline CDR1 SEHNR, CDR2 FQNEAQ (reference sequence). Trimming cost V 0 bases and J 0 bases, with 18 bases left between them. CDR3 sequence: CASSLAAGGTLFSYEQYF. The CDR3 DNA is TGTGCCAGCAGCTTAGCGGCAGGGGGGACCCTATTCTCCTACGAGCAGTACTTC. The variable domain in full, with the rest retrieved from reference TRBV7-9 and TRBJ2-7, is DTGVSQNPRHKITKRGQNVTFRCDPISEHNRLYWYRQTLGQGPEFLTYFQNEAQLEKSRLLSDRFSAERPKGSFSTLEIQRTEQGDSAMYLCASSLAAGGTLFSYEQYFGPGTRLTVT.

The chain joins TRBV6-5 to TRBJ1-1; unclear D gene. From germline, CDR1 is MNHEY and CDR2 SVGAGI. The CDR3 is 13 amino acids. Trimming took off 2 bases at V and 1 base at J, with 5 bases between the two ends. The CDR3, as DNA: TGTGCCAGCAGTTACGGGCGGAACACTGAAGCTTTCTTT. As protein: CASSYGRNTEAFF.

This rearrangement joins TRBV4-1 to TRBJ2-3; unclear D gene. The CDR3 loop spans 13 amino acids. Per germline, CDR1 MGHRA and CDR2 YSYEKL. Deletions cut 1 base from V and 8 bases from J, with 10 bases between. DNA of the CDR3: TGCGCCAGCAGCCAAGTTCAAGCTAGTACGCAGTATTTT. Protein product: CASSQVQASTQYF.

J is TRBJ2-5 and V is TRBV21-1; TRBD2, the table's D call, was not compared with the DNA. TRBV21-1 is marked as a pseudogene. The CDR3 extends over 15 amino acids. CDR3 loop: CASSKVADLQETQYF. The CDR3 nucleotides read TGTGCCAGCAGCAAAGTAGCAGATTTGCAAGAGACCCAGTACTTC.

V is TRBV19 and J is TRBJ1-2; TRBD1 matches at 8 bases. V dropped 5 bases and J dropped 4; count of bases not matched to a gene: 6. This CDR3 contains 14 residues. CDR1 is LNHDA, CDR2 SQIVND, per germline (reference sequence). CDR3 sequence: CASSVGQGGYGYTF. The CDR3, as DNA: TGTGCCAGTAGTGTAGGACAGGGTGGCTATGGCTACACCTTC.

V and J are TRBV7-9 and TRBJ1-1, with TRBD1 as a possible D gene (6 bases). V was shortened by 10 bases and J by 4 bases, with 25 bases between the two germline ends. The CDR3 is 16 residues long. Germline V gene sequence: CDR1 SEHNR, CDR2 FQNEAQ (reference sequence). The CDR3 DNA follows: TGTGCCAACGCCCAGCTAGGGAGGGGGGGGAGCACTGAAGCTTTCTTT. Translating it yields CANAQLGRGGSTEAFF.

CDR3 DNA sequence: TGTGCCAGCAGCTTGTCGACTAGACAAGAGACCCAGTACTTC. Protein sequence: CASSLSTRQETQYF. The rearrangement uses TRBV5-4 and TRBJ2-5; TRBD2 is a possible D gene (6 bases). Trimming removed 1 base at V and 2 bases at J, with 9 bases between. The germline V gene encodes CDR1 SGHNT and CDR2 YYREEE (reference sequence). This CDR3 is 14 amino acids long. Based on the CDR3 plus reference TRBV5-4 and TRBJ2-5, the full variable domain is ETGVTQSPTHLIKTRGQQVTLRCSSQSGHNTVSWYQQALGQGPQFIFQYYREEENGRGNFPPRFSGLQFPNYSSELNVNALELDDSALYLCASSLSTRQETQYFGPGTRLLVL.

This chain links TRBV2 with TRBJ1-3; a weak D match, TRBD1 (6 bases). This CDR3 region has 13 residues. The V end lost 7 bases, the J end lost 4 bases, and 11 bases lay between the germline ends. Germline V gives CDR1 SNHLY, CDR2 FYNNEI. The chain's CDR3 is CASNMGAGNTIYF. In DNA, the CDR3 is TGTGCCAGCAACATGGGGGCCGGAAACACCATATATTTT.

The sample holds one count of this clone. J is TRBJ1-2 and V is TRBV19; 9 nucleotides agree with TRBD1. CDR1 and CDR2 from the germline V gene are LNHDA and SQIVND (reference sequence). The CDR3 loop spans 15 amino acids. CDR3: CATRTGEYSNYGYTF. The CDR3 region has the DNA TGTGCTACTAGGACAGGGGAATACTCTAACTATGGCTACACCTTC.

This CDR3 reads CASSPGLAAYEQYF. In DNA form, the CDR3 reads TGTGCCAGCAGCCCAGGACTAGCGGCATACGAGCAGTACTTC. The chain couples TRBV9 to TRBJ2-7, with TRBD2 identical over 10 bases. The CDR3 consists of 14 residues. V dropped 4 bases and J dropped 4; count of bases not matched to a gene: 5. The germline V gene has CDR1 SGDLS and CDR2 YYNGEE.

The chain links TRBV5-1 to TRBJ1-2; D is perhaps TRBD1 (6 bases). The germline V and J ends were trimmed by 1 base and 7 bases, with 14 bases remaining between them. CDR3 size: 14 residues. Per the germline V gene, CDR1 is SGHRS and CDR2 is YFSETQ. The DNA of the CDR3 is TGCGCCAGCAGCTTGAATAGGCAAGGGGGTGGCTACACCTTC. Its protein product is CASSLNRQGGGYTF.

The chain carries TRBV5-1 and TRBJ2-7, with 8 bases matching TRBD2. The CDR3 length is 15 residues. J lost 3 bases, V lost 4 bases, and 9 bases had no gene match. CDR1 and CDR2 from the germline V gene are SGHRS and YFSETQ. Written as DNA, the CDR3 is TGCGCCAGCAGCAGTCTAGCGGGCGCGCGCTACGAGCAGTACTTC. This encodes CASSSLAGARYEQYF. Filled out from reference TRBV5-1 and TRBJ2-7, the complete variable domain reads KAGVTQTPRYLIKTRGQQVTLSCSPISGHRSVSWYQQTPGQGLQFLFEYFSETQRNKGNFPGRFSGRQFSNSRSEMNVSTLELGDSALYLCASSSLAGARYEQYFGPGTRLTVT.

This chain joins TRBV12-5 and TRBJ2-3; a weak D match, TRBD2 (5 bases). CDR3 length equals 12 residues. The germline gives CDR1 LGHNT, CDR2 FRNRAP. Trimming stripped 6 bases from V and 4 bases from J, with 8 bases between. CDR3 protein: CASGTMADTQYF. As DNA, the CDR3 is TGTGCTAGTGGGACTATGGCAGATACGCAGTATTTT. Drawing the rest from reference TRBV12-5 and TRBJ2-3, the complete variable domain is DARVTQTPRHKVTEMGQEVTMRCQPILGHNTVFWYRQTMMQGLELLAYFRNRAPLDDSGMPKDRFSAEMPDATLATLKIQPSEPRDSAVYFCASGTMADTQYFGPGTRLTVL.

The chain uses TRBV27 and TRBJ2-7; D perhaps matches TRBD1 (6 bases). CDR1 MNHEY and CDR2 SMNVEV come from the germline V gene (reference sequence). Trimming shortened V by 6 bases and J by 4 bases, and 10 bases separated the two germline ends. The CDR3 contains 12 residues. CDR3 protein: CASRQGNYEQYF. The CDR3 DNA is TGTGCCAGCAGACAGGGTAATTACGAGCAGTACTTC.

The chain carries TRBV5-1 and TRBJ2-7; D might be TRBD1 (5 bases). The CDR3 runs to 13 residues. CDR1 and CDR2 (germline): SGHRS, YFSETQ. V was pared by 2 bases and J by 7 bases, with 13 bases between. This chain's CDR3 is CASSLQELGEQYF. The CDR3 coding sequence is TGCGCCAGCAGCTTACAGGAGTTAGGGGAGCAGTACTTC.

The V gene is TRBV7-9, the J gene TRBJ2-7; TRBD1 matches 9 bases. Germline V gives CDR1 SEHNR, CDR2 FQNEAQ (reference sequence). Trimming cost V 5 bases and J 7 bases; bases outside gene matches: 6. The CDR3 is made up of 13 amino acids. CDR3 nucleotide sequence: TGTGCCAGCAGCCTACAGGGGGCGGGGGAGCAGTACTTC. It translates to CASSLQGAGEQYF.

This clone was seen more than once but under ten times. The chain uses TRBV6-1 and TRBJ1-2; unclear D gene. Looked up from germline, CDR1 is MNHNS and CDR2 is SASEGT. The CDR3 contains 12 residues. V lost 4 bases to trimming and J lost 1 base, with 4 bases between them. CDR3 region: CASSASNYGYTF. For the CDR3, the DNA is TGTGCCAGCAGTGCCAGTAACTATGGCTACACCTTC.

The rearrangement uses TRBV11-2 and TRBJ1-4; D ambiguous. CDR1 and CDR2 from the germline V gene are SGHAT and FQNNGV. The CDR3 is 12 residues long. V gave up 4 bases and J gave up 8 bases, with 8 bases separating them. The CDR3 sequence is CASSSQAEKLFF. DNA for the CDR3: TGTGCCAGCAGCTCCCAGGCGGAAAAACTGTTTTTT.

The table lists this clone with a few counts. This sequence joins TRBV7-9 and TRBJ2-3; 11 bases align to TRBD2. The J segment lost 1 base and the V segment lost 5 bases, leaving 2 bases of the junction unmatched. Germline CDR1 SEHNR, CDR2 FQNEAQ (reference sequence). The CDR3 is 15 amino acids. CDR3 in amino acids: CASSVLAGGTDTQYF. DNA of the CDR3: TGTGCCAGCAGCGTACTAGCGGGGGGCACAGATACGCAGTATTTT.

For this clone: Relative to the germline gene, one junction end is altered; a read error may explain this. Here the CDR3 reads CASSGDSSNSQYF. CDR3 DNA: TGTGCCAGCAGTGGGGACAGTTCAAACAGTCAGTACTTC. The chain uses TRBV28 and TRBJ2-4; 7 bases fit TRBD1. The CDR3 runs 13 residues. The germline V gene encodes CDR1 MDHEN and CDR2 SYDVKM.

The rearrangement uses TRBV11-2 and TRBJ2-1, with 10 bases matching TRBD2. Germline V lookup: CDR1 SGHAT, CDR2 FQNNGV. The CDR3 consists of 15 residues. Germline trimming cut 3 bases from V and 7 bases from J; bases unmatched to any gene: 6. CDR3 DNA: TGTGCCAGCAGCTTCAGCGGGGGGGCGCAGAATGAGCAGTTCTTC. Its protein is CASSFSGGAQNEQFF.

This clone was recorded once. This chain joins TRBV6-6 and TRBJ2-3; D might be TRBD2 (6 bases). Germline CDR1 MNHNY, CDR2 SVGAGI (reference sequence). This CDR3 has 12 amino acids. Trimming pared 6 bases from V and 5 bases from J, leaving 9 bases between. CDR3 bases: TGTGCCAGCAGGCCGGGACTAGATACGCAGTATTTT. The encoded protein is CASRPGLDTQYF.

V and J are TRBV9 and TRBJ1-2, with TRBD1 as a possible D gene (5 bases). Trimming left V 0 bases short and J 2 bases short, with 11 bases between. The CDR3 runs to 15 residues. Germline V CDR1 and CDR2: SGDLS, YYNGEE. CDR3 bases: TGTGCCAGCAGCGTAGCAGCAGGGCAGAACTATGGCTACACCTTC. Translated: CASSVAAGQNYGYTF. Drawing the rest from reference TRBV9 and TRBJ1-2, the complete variable domain is DSGVTQTPKHLITATGQRVTLRCSPRSGDLSVYWYQQSLDQGLQFLIQYYNGEERAKGNILERFSAQQFPDLHSELNLSSLELGDSALYFCASSVAAGQNYGYTFGSGTRLTVV.

V gene TRBV2 combines with J gene TRBJ2-4; D is unresolved. The germline CDR1 and CDR2 sequences are SNHLY and FYNNEI. This CDR3 region has 12 residues. V lost 3 bases and J lost 4, with 4 bases in between. CDR3 protein: CASSDPKNIQYF. Here the CDR3 DNA reads TGTGCCAGCAGTGATCCAAAAAACATTCAGTACTTC.

The V call is TRBV25-1, the J call TRBJ2-2; TRBD1 aligns across 8 bases. V shed 6 bases, J shed 9 bases, and the junction held 12 bases outside the gene matches. The CDR3 runs 15 residues. Per the germline V gene, CDR1 is MGHDK and CDR2 is SYGVNS. The CDR3 is CASSPGTGHEWELFF. Written as DNA, the CDR3 is TGTGCCAGCAGCCCCGGGACAGGCCATGAGTGGGAGCTGTTTTTT.

The V gene is TRBV19, the J gene TRBJ2-1; 7 bases align to TRBD2. The V and J ends lost 1 base and 7 bases, in that order; junction bases with no gene match: 10. This CDR3 spans 16 amino acids. Germline CDR1 is LNHDA and CDR2 is SQIVND (reference sequence). Written as DNA, the CDR3 is TGTGCCAGTAGTATAGGATTGGCGGGAGCGGGGAATGAGCAGTTCTTC. Protein sequence: CASSIGLAGAGNEQFF.

J is TRBJ2-5 and V is TRBV10-1; D remains ambiguous. The length of the CDR3 is 13 residues. The V gene's germline CDR1 is WNHNN and CDR2 SYGVQD (reference sequence). Trimming shortened V by 4 bases and J by 2 bases, and 8 bases separated the two germline ends. CDR3: CASSVETQETQYF. Here the CDR3 DNA reads TGCGCCAGCAGTGTGGAGACTCAAGAGACCCAGTACTTC.

The rearrangement links TRBV7-6 to TRBJ2-7; D unclear. The CDR3 covers 14 residues. CDR1 is SGHVS and CDR2 is FNYEAQ in the germline V gene. The V end was cut by 5 bases, the J end by 2 bases, with 13 bases between. The CDR3 loop reads CASSPMVTAYEQYF. CDR3 DNA: TGTGCCAGCAGCCCAATGGTGACTGCCTACGAGCAGTACTTC.

This chain uses TRBV10-3 with TRBJ2-5, with 9 bases fitting TRBD1. The CDR3 is made up of 12 amino acids. The V segment lost 8 bases and the J segment 4 bases; nucleotides outside the gene matches: 2. In germline, CDR1 is ENHRY, CDR2 SYGVKD. The CDR3 DNA sequence: TGTGCCATCGGGGGACAGGGAGAGACCCAGTACTTC. Translating gives CAIGGQGETQYF.

This clone was found once. This chain connects TRBV27 to TRBJ2-3; 8 bases line up with TRBD2. The J segment lost 1 base and the V segment lost 5 bases, leaving 14 bases of the junction unmatched. The length of the CDR3 is 18 residues. Germline CDR1 reads MNHEY; CDR2 reads SMNVEV (reference sequence). This CDR3 reads CASSPRQRGILRTDTQYF. CDR3 nucleotide sequence: TGTGCCAGCAGTCCCAGACAGCGGGGGATCCTACGCACAGATACGCAGTATTTT.